This TCR beta chain was profiled in a study of B cell selection in AIRE deficiency. CD4+CD127+ cells were sorted as the conventional CD4 T cells. Sequencing used immunoSEQ multiplex PCR; TCRdb keeps in-frame clones, though not all of them. This table holds 20,000 to 25,000 clones, roughly 97% found once. V lost 4 bases, J lost 5 bases, and 17 bases lay in between. Germline CDR1 LGHNA, CDR2 YNFKEQ. CDR3 size: 16 residues. This rearrangement joins TRBV4-2 to TRBJ2-2; D perhaps matches TRBD1 (7 bases). Sample: conventional CD4+ T cells sorted from PBMCs. The origin of this receptor is a human donor with AIRE deficiency. The CDR3 reads CASSLSAAGGTGELFF. The DNA of the CDR3 is TGTGCCAGCAGCCTCTCCGCGGCAGGGGGGACCGGGGAGCTGTTTTTT.